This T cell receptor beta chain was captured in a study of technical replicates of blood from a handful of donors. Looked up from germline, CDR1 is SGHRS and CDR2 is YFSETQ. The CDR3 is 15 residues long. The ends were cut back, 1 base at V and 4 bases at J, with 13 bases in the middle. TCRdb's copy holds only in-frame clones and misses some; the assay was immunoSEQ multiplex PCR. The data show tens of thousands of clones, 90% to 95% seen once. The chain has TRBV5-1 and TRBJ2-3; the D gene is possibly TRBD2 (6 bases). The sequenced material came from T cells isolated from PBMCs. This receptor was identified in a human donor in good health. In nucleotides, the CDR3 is TGCGCCAGCAGCTTGATAAGGGACTTCCCAGATACGCAGTATTTT. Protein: CASSLIRDFPDTQYF.